Listed here are 3 T cell receptor beta chains from one sample, sequenced in a study of T-cell reconstitution after alpha-beta-depleted transplantation in children. TCRbeta library preparation incorporated unique molecular identifiers. TCRdb ran MiXCR on the PCR reads and lists one entry per CDR3 protein. In the table there are around 420,000 distinct CDR3 sequences, 16% of which are singletons. The sequencing used PBMCs, mostly from graft donor cells, collected 360 days after TCRalphabeta/CD19-depleted stem cell transplant. These receptors were collected from a boy younger than two who had a stem cell transplant for Wiskott-Aldrich syndrome, so the T cells may come from the graft donor.

This clonotype was observed a few times. The gene calls are TRBV24-1 and TRBJ2-1; D gene unclear. Trimming removed 6 bases from V and 4 bases from J, with 9 bases in between. The CDR3 has 13 residues. The germline V gene has CDR1 KGHDR and CDR2 SFDVKD. The CDR3, as DNA: TGTGCCACCAGTCAGGACGGTTACAATGAGCAGTTCTTC. Its protein is CATSQDGYNEQFF.

This clonotype showed up many times. The chain is built from TRBV7-9 and TRBJ2-7; 7 nucleotides line up with TRBD1. V dropped 2 bases and J dropped 7; count of bases not matched to a gene: 5. CDR3 length equals 13 residues. CDR1 is SEHNR, CDR2 FQNEAQ, per germline (reference sequence). CDR3 region: CASSLNRGGEQYF. In DNA, the CDR3 is TGTGCCAGCAGCTTAAACAGGGGCGGAGAGCAGTACTTC.

In its sample, this clonotype was seen a few times. The chain carries TRBV5-1 and TRBJ1-4, with 7 bases matching TRBD1. This CDR3 has 15 amino acids. V was clipped by 2 bases and J by 8 bases; unmatched bases: 9. Per germline, CDR1 SGHRS and CDR2 YFSETQ. CDR3 coding DNA: TGCGCCAGCAGCTTAGAGGGGGCGAGACCGGAAAAACTGTTTTTT. Protein: CASSLEGARPEKLFF.